Shown below are 21 T cell receptor beta chains from a single sample sequenced in a study of human T cells and chemical hapten exposure. Unfractionated whole blood served as the source for total RNA extraction. Individual cDNA molecules each carried unique molecular identifiers attached by the library. From the reads, TCRdb called clonotypes with MiXCR, one entry per CDR3 protein. The sample contains 95,000 to 150,000 distinct CDR3 sequences, over 6.5% of which appear only once. The sequencing sample was made of whole blood. These receptors were obtained from a human donor in good health. Some clones in this sample may be carry-over from other donors' samples.

The rearrangement links TRBV2 to TRBJ2-3, with D perhaps matching TRBD2 (6 bases). The V end was cut by 4 bases, the J end by 4 bases, with 9 bases between. The germline CDR1 and CDR2 sequences are SNHLY and FYNNEI. CDR3 length equals 13 residues. The CDR3 here is CASSAGSSDTQYF. The CDR3 DNA follows: TGTGCCAGCAGTGCCGGGAGTTCAGATACGCAGTATTTT.

A note on this clonotype: The junction does not match germline at one end; this may be a read error. The chain couples TRBV4-2 to TRBJ2-6; 10 bases are shared with TRBD2. This CDR3 comprises 19 residues. CDR1 and CDR2 from the germline V gene are LGHNA and YNFKEQ. CDR3: CVSSQERGLAEPGANVLTF. CDR3 nucleotide sequence: TGTGTCAGCAGCCAAGAGCGAGGACTAGCGGAACCTGGGGCCAACGTCCTGACTTTC.

In this sample, this clonotype turned up a few times. The chain employs TRBV6-1 and TRBJ1-2; D remains ambiguous. Germline assignment: CDR1 MNHNS and CDR2 SASEGT. The CDR3 consists of 13 residues. The V gene lost 2 bases and the J gene lost 8 bases, with 12 bases spanning the gap. The CDR3 here is CASSETRFLGYTF. In DNA, the CDR3 is TGTGCCAGCAGTGAAACGCGATTTTTAGGCTACACCTTC.

This clonotype was seen a handful of times. The conserved closing phenylalanine or tryptophan is absent in this CDR3, likely reflecting a read error. This rearrangement joins TRBV5-1 to TRBJ2-1; 9 bases align to TRBD2. Trimming at V came to 0 bases and at J to 7 bases, leaving 20 bases not matched to a gene. The germline V gene encodes CDR1 SGHRS and CDR2 YFSETQ. This CDR3 has 20 amino acids. CDR3 nucleotide sequence: TGCGCCAGCAGCTTGGCAGGGGCCAAATCTAGCGGGATCATGGGGAATGAGCAGTTCTCC. Translating it yields CASSLAGAKSSGIMGNEQFS.

V and J are TRBV7-9 and TRBJ2-1, with 14 positions matching TRBD2. The CDR3 has 17 residues. Unmatched junction bases numbered 10, after V lost 5 bases and J lost 7 bases. Germline values: CDR1 SEHNR, CDR2 FQNEAQ (reference sequence). As DNA, the CDR3 is TGTGCCAGCAGCCCACAACAAGGGACTAGCGGGAGAAATGAGCAGTTCTTC. It codes for CASSPQQGTSGRNEQFF.

This clonotype was observed a few times. V gene TRBV4-3 combines with J gene TRBJ1-6; D unresolved. CDR1 is LGHNA, CDR2 YSLEER, per germline. V gave up 4 bases and J gave up 14 bases, with 18 bases separating them. CDR3 size: 14 residues. CDR3 nucleotides: TGCGCCAGCAGCCGAGAAACGAATGAAGATGCCCTCCACTTT. Translation: CASSRETNEDALHF.

In its sample, this clonotype was seen many times. The V and J genes are TRBV5-1 and TRBJ1-1, with D tentatively TRBD1 (5 bases). The CDR3 loop spans 16 amino acids. The V and J ends lost 3 bases and 1 base respectively, with 16 bases between them. From germline, CDR1 is SGHRS and CDR2 YFSETQ. The CDR3 protein is CASSSGGAFPNTEAFF. The CDR3 DNA reads as TGCGCCAGCAGCTCTGGAGGGGCCTTTCCGAACACTGAAGCTTTCTTT. The full variable domain, in which reference TRBV5-1 and TRBJ1-1 provide the parts outside the CDR3, is KAGVTQTPRYLIKTRGQQVTLSCSPISGHRSVSWYQQTPGQGLQFLFEYFSETQRNKGNFPGRFSGRQFSNSRSEMNVSTLELGDSALYLCASSSGGAFPNTEAFFGQGTRLTVV.

The chain combines TRBV6-5 with TRBJ1-1; TRBD1 aligns across 7 bases. Germline trimming cut 7 bases from V and 6 bases from J; bases unmatched to any gene: 8. Germline values: CDR1 MNHEY, CDR2 SVGAGI. CDR3 length: 13 amino acids. The CDR3 region is CASIIPGQSEAFF. The CDR3 bases are TGTGCCAGCATCATCCCGGGACAGTCTGAAGCTTTCTTT.

There are many counts of this clonotype. This rearrangement joins TRBV7-2 to TRBJ2-7; D might be TRBD2 (6 bases). The V end lost 5 bases, the J end lost 4 bases, and 9 bases lay between the germline ends. The germline CDR1 and CDR2 sequences are SGHTA and FQGNSA. This CDR3 is 12 amino acids long. CDR3 bases: TGTGCCAGCAGCCAGACTAGTTACGAGCAGTACTTC. It yields the protein CASSQTSYEQYF.

The chain uses TRBV27 and TRBJ2-1, with D maybe TRBD2 (5 bases). Deletions cut 2 bases from V and 6 bases from J, with 14 bases between. The length of the CDR3 is 15 residues. Germline V gene lookup returns CDR1 MNHEY and CDR2 SMNVEV (reference sequence). The CDR3 DNA follows: TGTGCCAGCAGTTTACTAGCTGGAGGAGGCAATGAGCAGTTCTTC. Amino acids: CASSLLAGGGNEQFF.

This clonotype has more than one count but fewer than ten. V gene TRBV4-1 combines with J gene TRBJ2-1; TRBD2 aligns across 10 bases. Germline V CDR1 and CDR2: MGHRA, YSYEKL. The CDR3 runs to 15 residues. V lost 1 base to trimming and J lost 9 bases; unmatched junction nucleotides: 6. The CDR3 coding sequence is TGCGCCAGCAGCCAAGCTCCTAGCGGGAGTAGTGAGCAGTTCTTC. This encodes CASSQAPSGSSEQFF.

The gene calls are TRBV20-1 and TRBJ2-6; TRBD1 matches 7 bases. Germline V lookup: CDR1 DFQATT, CDR2 SNEGSKA (reference sequence). This CDR3 contains 16 residues. Unmatched junction bases numbered 5, after V lost 1 base and J lost 2 bases. The DNA for the CDR3 is TGCAGTGCTAGAGTCGACAGGGCTGCTGGGGCCAACGTCCTGACTTTC. This gives the protein CSARVDRAAGANVLTF.

The table lists this clonotype with a few counts. The rearrangement links TRBV7-2 to TRBJ1-4; D uncertain. Germline V gene sequence: CDR1 SGHTA, CDR2 FQGNSA. V lost 2 bases, J lost 0 bases, and 13 bases lay in between. The CDR3 has 17 amino acids. The CDR3, as DNA: TGTGCCAGCAGCTTATCTCCAAGTATCTCAACTAATGAAAAACTGTTTTTT. Its translation is CASSLSPSISTNEKLFF.

This clonotype appeared many times. The J gene is TRBJ1-1, the V gene TRBV11-1; maybe TRBD1 (6 bases). CDR1 and CDR2 from the germline V gene are SGHAT and FQDESV (reference sequence). The CDR3 totals 16 residues. V lost 0 bases and J lost 4, with 15 bases in between. CDR3 DNA: TGTGCCAGCAGCTTAGCGTTGAGGACAGTTGGCACTGAAGCTTTCTTT. This codes for CASSLALRTVGTEAFF.

This chain joins TRBV6-5 and TRBJ2-3; no clear D gene. Trimming took 6 bases from V and 6 from J, leaving 13 bases between them. Germline V gene data show CDR1 as MNHEY and CDR2 as SVGAGI. The CDR3 is 13 amino acids. CDR3 amino acids: CASSPLAADTQYF. The DNA for the CDR3 is TGTGCCAGCAGCCCCCTGGCTGCGGATACGCAGTATTTT.

The chain recombines TRBV20-1 with TRBJ1-1; TRBD1 might be the D (5 bases). Germline values: CDR1 DFQATT, CDR2 SNEGSKA (reference sequence). The V end was cut by 1 base, the J end by 11 bases, with 17 bases between. This CDR3 is 13 amino acids long. The CDR3 loop is CSARGTGGLDAFF. The CDR3 coding sequence is TGCAGTGCTAGAGGCACAGGCGGTTTAGATGCTTTCTTT.

The table lists this clonotype with many counts. The chain has TRBV6-1 and TRBJ1-1, with D perhaps matching TRBD1 (5 bases). V dropped 0 bases and J dropped 0 bases, with 8 bases sitting between them. This CDR3 spans 15 amino acids. Germline CDR1 is MNHNS and CDR2 is SASEGT. This CDR3 reads CASSEAGVLNTEAFF. The CDR3 DNA is TGTGCCAGCAGTGAAGCAGGGGTCCTGAACACTGAAGCTTTCTTT.

This clonotype was found a few times. The chain employs TRBV6-5 and TRBJ2-5; 7 positions match TRBD1. This CDR3 has 17 amino acids. Per germline, CDR1 MNHEY and CDR2 SVGAGI. The V gene end was trimmed by 6 bases and the J gene end by 4 bases; junction bases not matched to a gene: 17. The CDR3 nucleotides read TGTGCCAGCAGCCCCGGTGTAGGGACAGCGACTGGAGAGACCCAGTACTTC. Translated, it gives CASSPGVGTATGETQYF.

V is TRBV11-2 and J is TRBJ1-2, with TRBD1 identical over 10 bases. The CDR3 has 16 amino acids. Losses at the gene ends were 7 bases for V and 3 bases for J; bases not matched to a gene: 11. From germline, CDR1 is SGHAT and CDR2 FQNNGV. The CDR3 DNA reads as TGTGCCAGCACTCTAGAGGGGACAGGGGCGGACTATGGCTACACCTTC. The encoded protein is CASTLEGTGADYGYTF.

This clonotype was seen many times. The chain links TRBV14 to TRBJ1-6; tentatively, D is TRBD1 (5 bases). Germline V gives CDR1 SGHDN, CDR2 FVKESK. V gave up 4 bases and J gave up 10 bases, with 11 bases separating them. This CDR3 has 13 residues. The CDR3 DNA sequence: TGTGCCAGCAGCCTGCAGGGTGACTCACCCCTCCACTTT. Its translation: CASSLQGDSPLHF. Using reference TRBV14 and TRBJ1-6 for the parts outside the CDR3, the full variable domain is EAGVTQFPSHSVIEKGQTVTLRCDPISGHDNLYWYRRVMGKEIKFLLHFVKESKQDESGMPNNRFLAERTGGTYSTLKVQPAELEDSGVYFCASSLQGDSPLHFGNGTRLTVT.

This clonotype was counted at least ten times. The chain carries TRBV7-9 and TRBJ1-1, with 9 bases lining up with TRBD1. Germline values: CDR1 SEHNR, CDR2 FQNEAQ (reference sequence). V gave up 1 base and J gave up 3 bases; unmatched junction bases: 0. CDR3 size: 14 residues. The CDR3 region is CASSLGQGDTEAFF. For the CDR3, the DNA is TGTGCCAGCAGCTTAGGACAGGGGGACACTGAAGCTTTCTTT.